These 18 T cell receptor beta chains originate from one sample sequenced in a study of blood T cell repertoires in COVID-19. The protocol was immunoSEQ multiplex PCR, while the TCRdb copy is restricted to in-frame clones and leaves out a portion. The sample gives 150,000 or so clones, roughly 87% of which show up once; 5.5% to 8.5% is in the top ten. The sequenced sample consisted of PBMCs or T cells enriched from blood (not recorded which). The receptors were gathered from a woman aged 50 to 60 who had recovered from COVID-19.

V usage is TRBV3-1 (or the pseudogene TRBV3-2) and J usage is TRBJ1-1, with D possibly TRBD1 on 6 matching bases. CDR1 and CDR2 (germline): LGHDT, YNNKEL (reference sequence). The CDR3 has 11 amino acids. V dropped 10 bases and J dropped 6 bases, with 12 bases sitting between them. CDR3 sequence: CATRGGAEAFF. CDR3 bases: TGTGCCACCCGAGGGGGGGCTGAAGCTTTCTTT.

This clone was observed once. The V call is TRBV5-1, the J call TRBJ2-3; no clear D. Germline V gene sequence: CDR1 SGHRS, CDR2 YFSETQ. V shed 0 bases and J shed 4 bases, with 3 bases lying between them. The CDR3 runs to 12 residues. This chain's CDR3 is CASSLAADTQYF. The CDR3 DNA reads TGCGCCAGCAGCTTGGCCGCAGATACGCAGTATTTT.

The chain combines TRBV13 with TRBJ1-4; 8 nucleotides match TRBD1. The CDR3 length is 14 residues. Germline values: CDR1 PRHDT, CDR2 FYEKMQ (reference sequence). Trimming took 5 bases from V and 4 from J; bases not matched to a gene: 3. The CDR3 nucleotides read TGTGCCAGCAGCCCGACAGGGGATAATGAAAAACTGTTTTTT. Protein product: CASSPTGDNEKLFF.

The chain is built from TRBV10-2 and TRBJ2-7; D is possibly TRBD1 (6 bases). Per the germline V gene, CDR1 is WSHSY and CDR2 is SAAADI. Trimming removed 1 base at V and 3 bases at J, with 10 bases between. This CDR3 comprises 14 residues. The DNA for the CDR3 is TGCGCCAGCAGTGAGTTTGGACAGAGCTACGAGCAGTACTTC. Amino acids: CASSEFGQSYEQYF.

The chain recombines TRBV10-3 with TRBJ2-7; 8 nucleotides match TRBD1. V lost 3 bases, J lost 6 bases, and 4 bases stayed unmatched. Germline CDR1 and CDR2: ENHRY and SYGVKD. This CDR3 is built from 13 residues. CDR3 protein: CAISDRGRFEQYF. CDR3 coding DNA: TGTGCCATCAGTGACAGGGGGCGCTTCGAGCAGTACTTC.

A single count supports this clone. The genes are TRBV7-3 and TRBJ1-1; 12 bases are shared with TRBD1. Unmatched junction bases numbered 2, after V lost 5 bases and J lost 1 base. Germline-derived CDR1 and CDR2 are SGHTA and FQGTGA. The CDR3 is 15 amino acids. The CDR3 nucleotides read TGTGCCAGCAGCCTGGGACAGGGGGCGAACACTGAAGCTTTCTTT. Protein: CASSLGQGANTEAFF.

The chain links TRBV18 to TRBJ2-2, with D unclear. Germline-derived CDR1 and CDR2 are KGHSH and LQKENI. The CDR3 spans 15 residues. With 3 bases removed from V and 1 base from J, the gap between germline ends came to 9 bases. The CDR3 bases are TGTGCCAGCTCACCTACATCGAAGAACACCGGGGAGCTGTTTTTT. Encoded protein: CASSPTSKNTGELFF.

The rearrangement uses TRBV28 and TRBJ1-2; TRBD1 matches 7 bases. The germline CDR1 and CDR2 sequences are MDHEN and SYDVKM. The CDR3 covers 13 residues. V lost 7 bases to trimming and J lost 4 bases; unmatched junction nucleotides: 6. CDR3 protein: CASNPGQPYGYTF. The CDR3, as DNA: TGTGCCAGCAACCCGGGACAGCCCTATGGCTACACCTTC.

This chain links TRBV9 with TRBJ1-4, with 7 positions matching TRBD1. This CDR3 comprises 14 residues. With V trimmed by 3 bases and J by 8 bases, 7 bases remained unmatched. CDR1 SGDLS and CDR2 YYNGEE come from the germline V gene. Written as DNA, the CDR3 is TGTGCCAGCAGCGCGACAGGGTTCGGAGAAAAACTGTTTTTT. It yields the protein CASSATGFGEKLFF.

V and J are TRBV25-1 and TRBJ1-1, with TRBD1 matching 8 bases. V lost 4 bases to trimming and J lost 5 bases; unmatched junction nucleotides: 9. This CDR3 spans 15 amino acids. Germline CDR1 is MGHDK and CDR2 is SYGVNS. The chain's CDR3 is CASSVNRGGGTEAFF. The CDR3 DNA reads as TGTGCCAGCAGTGTAAACAGGGGGGGAGGAACTGAAGCTTTCTTT.

The rearrangement uses TRBV3-1 (or the pseudogene TRBV3-2) and TRBJ2-1; D is perhaps TRBD2 (6 bases). The length of the CDR3 is 18 residues. Between the trimmed V and J ends, which lost 0 bases and 1 base, there was a span of 16 bases. Per germline, CDR1 LGHDT and CDR2 YNNKEL (reference sequence). The CDR3 loop is CASSQERGLGSSYNEQFF. DNA of the CDR3: TGTGCCAGCAGCCAAGAAAGGGGACTGGGAAGTTCCTACAATGAGCAGTTCTTC.

The chain joins TRBV28 to TRBJ2-1; D gene uncertain. From germline, CDR1 is MDHEN and CDR2 SYDVKM. The CDR3 runs 15 residues. V dropped 2 bases and J dropped 1 base, with 9 bases sitting between them. The CDR3 is CASSLQAPSYNEQFF. CDR3 nucleotide sequence: TGTGCCAGCAGTTTACAGGCCCCATCCTACAATGAGCAGTTCTTC.

The J gene is TRBJ2-5, the V gene TRBV29-1; TRBD2 aligns across 9 bases. Germline V gene lookup returns CDR1 SQVTM and CDR2 ANQGSEA. This CDR3 has 12 amino acids. V lost 7 bases to trimming and J lost 5 bases; unmatched junction nucleotides: 5. The CDR3 nucleotides are TGCAGCGCTGTAGCGGGAGCGGAGACCCAGTACTTC. It is translated as CSAVAGAETQYF.

This clone was detected once. The chain is built from TRBV7-2 and TRBJ1-2, with D maybe TRBD1 (6 bases). V was trimmed by 3 bases and J by 5 bases, leaving 16 bases between them. The CDR3 consists of 15 residues. The V gene's germline CDR1 is SGHTA and CDR2 FQGNSA. The CDR3 region has the DNA TGTGCCAGCAGCTTGGGGGCACCACACGGTTATGGCTACACCTTC. Its protein is CASSLGAPHGYGYTF.

The rearrangement joins TRBV5-1 to TRBJ1-5; D is uncertain. Germline V gene sequence: CDR1 SGHRS, CDR2 YFSETQ. V lost 4 bases, J lost 6 bases, and 11 bases lay in between. The CDR3 has 13 residues. The CDR3 loop is CASSPWTGQPQHF. The CDR3 region has the DNA TGCGCCAGCAGCCCCTGGACTGGTCAGCCCCAGCATTTT.

This sequence joins TRBV24-1 and TRBJ2-1; D may be TRBD2 (5 bases). The V gene's germline CDR1 is KGHDR and CDR2 SFDVKD. CDR3 length equals 12 residues. Trimming left V 5 bases short and J 6 bases short, with 7 bases between. CDR3 nucleotides: TGTGCCACCAGTGGGGGAGCCAATGAGCAGTTCTTC. Amino acid sequence: CATSGGANEQFF.

The V call is TRBV15, the J call TRBJ1-2, with D perhaps matching TRBD1 (5 bases). The CDR3 totals 13 residues. The V and J ends lost 4 bases and 6 bases respectively, with 12 bases between them. The germline V gene encodes CDR1 LNHNV and CDR2 YYDKDF (reference sequence). The CDR3: CATSIQGGNGYTF. In DNA form, the CDR3 reads TGTGCCACCAGCATCCAGGGTGGGAATGGCTACACCTTC.

The chain is built from TRBV4-1 and TRBJ1-5; D possibly corresponds to TRBD1 (5 bases). V was pared by 5 bases and J by 5 bases, with 13 bases between. The CDR3 spans 14 residues. Germline assignment: CDR1 MGHRA and CDR2 YSYEKL. The CDR3 DNA sequence: TGCGCCAGCAGCTCCCTGGCGGGGCATCAGCCCCAGCATTTT. It is translated as CASSSLAGHQPQHF.